This T cell receptor beta chain was retrieved from a study of cytomegalovirus exposure and HLA in healthy donors. Both 60 Vbeta primers and 13 Jbeta primers went into the PCR. Only in-frame clones appear in the TCRdb table, and some are missing; sequencing was by immunoSEQ multiplex PCR. The sample gives about 150,000 clones, approximately 80% of which show up once; roughly 1.2% is in the top ten. The sequence was obtained from a boy aged 2 to 10 in good health and CMV-seronegative. The specimen was PBMCs.

The DNA for the CDR3 is TGTGCCAGCGACCAGGGGTCGAACTACAATGAGCAGTTCTTC. Protein product: CASDQGSNYNEQFF. This rearrangement joins TRBV11-1 to TRBJ2-1, with D possibly matching TRBD1 (6 bases). The CDR3 covers 14 residues. Deletions cut 8 bases from V and 3 bases from J, with 14 bases between. Looked up from germline, CDR1 is SGHAT and CDR2 is FQDESV (reference sequence).